This is a list of T cell receptor beta chains from one sample in a study of blood T cell repertoires in COVID-19. The data were produced by immunoSEQ multiplex PCR, yet TCRdb's version contains in-frame clones alone and is incomplete. This table holds 65,000 to 85,000 clones, 70% to 85% found once. Sequenced input: peripheral blood. All receptors come from a man aged 50 to 60 with active or convalescent COVID-19. CDR3s include the opening cysteine and the closing phenylalanine or tryptophan. The order of the fields is V gene, CDR3 length, D gene, J gene, clone size, CDR3 DNA, CDR3 protein. A D gene is named only where the DNA matches it firmly. A row's size may be missing; if present it is once, few, many or a size class.

>TRBV12-3/TRBV12-4|13|.|TRBJ2-6|.
TGTGCCAGCACCTTATCTGGGGCCAACGTCCTGACTTTC
CASTLSGANVLTF
>TRBV18|15|TRBD1|TRBJ2-3|.
TGTGCCAGCTCGAGGGGGCGAATCCGCACAGATACGCAGTATTTT
CASSRGRIRTDTQYF
>TRBV29-1|14|TRBD1|TRBJ1-5|few
TGCAGCGCCACAGGGGGCGAGGGCAATCAGCCCCAGCATTTT
CSATGGEGNQPQHF
>TRBV10-3|15|TRBD2|TRBJ2-1|.
TGTGCCACCCGACTAGCGTTGTCAAACTACAATGAGCAGTTCTTC
CATRLALSNYNEQFF
>TRBV4-3|16|.|TRBJ1-3|.
TGCGCCAGCAGCCAAGCCTTCGCTACCTCTGGAAACACCATATATTTT
CASSQAFATSGNTIYF
>TRBV6-5|14|.|TRBJ1-4|.
TGTGCCAGCAGCCCGGGACTGATAAATGAAAAACTGTTTTTT
CASSPGLINEKLFF
>TRBV6-2/TRBV6-3|16|.|TRBJ2-1|many
TGTGCCAGCAGTTACCCTGAGTCCCTCCTACGGGGTGAGCAGTTCTTC
CASSYPESLLRGEQFF
>TRBV7-3|16|TRBD1|TRBJ2-7|.
TGTGCCAGCAGCTGTCCCGGGACAGGGTGCTCGGGCGAGCAGTACTTC
CASSCPGTGCSGEQYF
>TRBV19|16|TRBD2|TRBJ2-2|few
TGTGCCAGTACGGGGGGACCGGGGCTAATAGCCGGGGAGCTGTTTTTT
CASTGGPGLIAGELFF
>TRBV5-1|15|.|TRBJ2-7|.
TGCGCCAGCAGCTTATCTCCGCGGGAACACTACGAGCAGTACTTC
CASSLSPREHYEQYF
>TRBV6-6|13|.|TRBJ1-2|once
TGTGCCAGCAGTTACTCCTCGGAGGGGGGCTACACCTTC
CASSYSSEGGYTF
>TRBV5-1|16|TRBD1|TRBJ2-2|.
TGCGCCAGCAGCTTGGACGGACAGGGGGGGGGCGGGGAGCTGTTTTTT
CASSLDGQGGGGELFF
>TRBV18|16|TRBD1|TRBJ1-6|few
TGTGCCAGCTCACCACCGTCGGGACAGGGACGATCACCCCTCCACTTT
CASSPPSGQGRSPLHF
>TRBV19|14|TRBD1|TRBJ1-1|once
TGTGCCAGTAGCTGGGACAGCCTGAACACTGAAGCTTTCTTT
CASSWDSLNTEAFF
>TRBV7-2|15|.|TRBJ1-1|.
TGTGCCAGCAGCTTAGGGGGTCAGGGCAGGTCTGAAGCTTTCTTT
CASSLGGQGRSEAFF
>TRBV2|15|TRBD1|TRBJ1-2|many
TGTGCCAGCCCTGGACAGGGGGCTCCTAACTATGGCTACACCTTC
CASPGQGAPNYGYTF
>TRBV24-1|14|.|TRBJ2-2|.
TGTGCCACCTCCAGGGGAACCAACACCGGGGAGCTGTTTTTT
CATSRGTNTGELFF
>TRBV6-5|16|.|TRBJ2-3|.
TGTGCCAGCAGTTACTTCACTAGCAGTAGCACAGATACGCAGTATTTT
CASSYFTSSSTDTQYF
>TRBV6-5|15|.|TRBJ1-5|.
TGTGCCAGCAGCCAAACCTCTGACAGTATCCAGCCCCAGCATTTT
CASSQTSDSIQPQHF
>TRBV12-3/TRBV12-4|11|.|TRBJ1-1|.
TGTGCCAGCACCGCAGCGGGCGAAGCTTTCTTT
CASTAAGEAFF
>TRBV28|14|.|TRBJ2-3|.
TGTGCCAGCAGTTTGGAGGTTAGCACAGATACGCAGTATTTT
CASSLEVSTDTQYF
>TRBV24-1|14|TRBD1|TRBJ1-2|.
TGTGCCACCAGTGAGTCGACAGGGGCCTATGGCTACACCTTC
CATSESTGAYGYTF
>TRBV7-6|17|.|TRBJ2-2|.
TGTGCCAGCAGCTTAGTAGGAGAAGGGAGTCCCACCGGGGAGCTGTTTTTT
CASSLVGEGSPTGELFF
>TRBV6-5|15|.|TRBJ2-2|.
TGTGCCAGCAGTATACTAGGGCTGGACACCGGGGAGCTGTTTTTT
CASSILGLDTGELFF
>TRBV21-1|21|.|TRBJ1-2|.
TGTGCCAGCAGCAAAGGGGGCCCACGGACAGGGAGGGGAAAAGCTAACTATGGCTACACCTTC
CASSKGGPRTGRGKANYGYTF
>TRBV7-9|15|.|TRBJ1-1|.
TGTGCCAGCAGCTTAGGAGCAGGGGCAGGAACTGAAGCTTTCTTT
CASSLGAGAGTEAFF
>TRBV4-1|13|.|TRBJ1-5|few
TGCGCCAGCTCCCAGGTTGTTAATCAGCCCCAGCATTTT
CASSQVVNQPQHF
>TRBV6-4|14|TRBD1|TRBJ2-3|few
TGTGCCAGCAGTGGGGACAGGGACACAGATACGCAGTATTTT
CASSGDRDTDTQYF
>TRBV9|13|TRBD2|TRBJ2-2|.
TGTGCCAGCGGGGGGGCGAACACCGGGGAGCTGTTTTTT
CASGGANTGELFF
>TRBV30|14|.|TRBJ1-2|.
TGTGCCTGGAGTAAGGACAGCCTTTCCTATGGCTACACCTTC
CAWSKDSLSYGYTF
>TRBV11-2|13|.|TRBJ2-2|.
TGTGCCAGCAGCTCTCAGGGAGGAGGGGAGCTGTTTTTT
CASSSQGGGELFF
>TRBV2|14|.|TRBJ2-5|.
TGTGCCAGCAGTGAAAGGGGGAGGGCGAAGACCCAGTACTTC
CASSERGRAKTQYF
>TRBV6-5|13|.|TRBJ1-2|once
TGTGCCAGCAGCCTAGGCTCGGGGGGAGGCTACACCTTC
CASSLGSGGGYTF
>TRBV24-1|13|.|TRBJ2-5|.
TGTGCCACCAGTGATTTCCTAATGGAGACCCAGTACTTC
CATSDFLMETQYF
>TRBV6-2/TRBV6-3|14|.|TRBJ1-6|.
TGTGCCAGCAGTTTTTCAGGGTTTAATTCACCCCTCCACTTT
CASSFSGFNSPLHF
>TRBV14|15|TRBD1|TRBJ2-7|.
TGTGCCAGCACCGCGTGGGACAGGGGGCTCTACGAGCAGTACTTC
CASTAWDRGLYEQYF
>TRBV2|14|.|TRBJ1-2|.
TGTGCCAGCAGTGGCCAGGGTTTTAACTATGGCTACACCTTC
CASSGQGFNYGYTF